One and the same sample provided the 7 T cell receptor beta chains below, sequenced in a study of T cell repertoires in cytomegalovirus infection. TCRdb independently ran MiXCR on the reads; one entry per CDR3 protein. The repertoire holds hundreds of thousands of distinct CDR3 sequences, roughly 33% seen once, with about an eighth in the top ten. These TCRs are of unknown antigen specificity. The sample here was cultured CD8+ T cells from PBMCs, taken from culture after CMV antigen stimulation. The receptors were sampled from a human donor in good health (CMV status not recorded). Some clones in this sample may be carry-over from other donors' samples.

This sequence joins TRBV6-6 and TRBJ1-6, with a weak D call TRBD1 (6 bases). The germline gives CDR1 MNHNY, CDR2 SVGAGI (reference sequence). Trimming stripped 6 bases from V and 5 bases from J, with 17 bases between. The CDR3 has 16 amino acids. The CDR3 nucleotides are TGTGCCAGCAGCCAGTCGACGGGGGCAAATAATTCACCCCTCCACTTT. Protein product: CASSQSTGANNSPLHF.

This clonotype was detected many times. The V and J genes are TRBV7-6 and TRBJ2-3, with a tentative D call TRBD2 (5 bases). Trimming took 1 base from V and 5 from J, leaving 7 bases between them. The germline V gene has CDR1 SGHVS and CDR2 FNYEAQ. The length of the CDR3 is 13 residues. This chain's CDR3 is CASSLEAVDTQYF. In nucleotides, the CDR3 is TGTGCCAGCAGCTTAGAAGCGGTAGATACGCAGTATTTT.

The V and J genes are TRBV3-1 and TRBJ2-2; 9 nucleotides agree with TRBD1. CDR3 length: 19 residues. With 0 bases clipped from V and 1 base from J, the junction kept 9 bases outside the gene matches. The germline gives CDR1 LGHDT, CDR2 YNNKEL (reference sequence). For the CDR3, the DNA is TGTGCCAGCAGCCAAGATGGGGCAACAGGGGGCCTGAACACCGGGGAGCTGTTTTTT. This encodes CASSQDGATGGLNTGELFF.

V and J are TRBV6-1 and TRBJ1-1; D is uncertain. Germline V gene data show CDR1 as MNHNS and CDR2 as SASEGT. Trimming cost V 6 bases and J 2 bases, with 19 bases left between them. The CDR3 length is 16 residues. CDR3 protein: CASSPDPLVPNTEAFF. DNA of the CDR3: TGTGCCAGCAGCCCGGACCCTCTTGTTCCTAACACTGAAGCTTTCTTT.

The sample holds a few counts of this clonotype. This sequence joins TRBV4-1 and TRBJ2-3, with TRBD2 matching 10 bases. This CDR3 region has 17 residues. In germline, CDR1 is MGHRA, CDR2 YSYEKL. J was trimmed by 2 bases and V by 4 bases; bases with no gene match: 9. The CDR3, as DNA: TGCGCCAGCAGCCCAAGTCCAACTAGCGGGGTCACAGATACGCAGTATTTT. Encoded protein: CASSPSPTSGVTDTQYF.

The chain employs TRBV13 and TRBJ2-5; 7 bases are a match to TRBD1. Germline V gene sequence: CDR1 PRHDT, CDR2 FYEKMQ (reference sequence). Losses at the gene ends were 5 bases for V and 4 bases for J; bases not matched to a gene: 7. The CDR3 extends over 14 amino acids. The DNA of the CDR3 is TGTGCCAGCAGCCTGACAGGGCCCCTAGAGACCCAGTACTTC. Protein product: CASSLTGPLETQYF.

This clonotype was detected a few times. The chain links TRBV6-1 to TRBJ2-3, with D hard to call. The germline V gene encodes CDR1 MNHNS and CDR2 SASEGT. This CDR3 comprises 14 residues. Between the trimmed V and J ends, which lost 5 bases and 6 bases, there was a span of 15 bases. The CDR3 nucleotides read TGTGCCAGCAGTTACGAGACTCCCGGGGATACGCAGTATTTT. Protein: CASSYETPGDTQYF.